These 15 T cell receptor beta chains were all obtained from the same sample, sequenced in a study of T-cell memory formation after mild COVID-19. TCRdb re-analysed the 5' RACE reads in MiXCR, keeping a single row per CDR3 protein. The sample holds 300,000 to 350,000 distinct CDR3 sequences, 10% to 15% seen once. Sequenced input: PBMCs or a T cell subset sorted from them (not recorded which). These receptors came from a man in his late teens or twenties who had mild COVID-19 (a few samples of this study predate the infection). Cell type and time point are not known.

The V call is TRBV6-4, the J call TRBJ2-7; D not resolved. Trimming left V 4 bases short and J 3 bases short, with 4 bases between. CDR3 size: 11 residues. The germline V gene has CDR1 MRHNA and CDR2 SNTAGT. The CDR3 protein is CASSAHYEQYF. The DNA of the CDR3 is TGTGCCAGCAGTGCTCACTACGAGCAGTACTTC.

This clonotype was observed a handful of times. V usage is TRBV6-5 and J usage is TRBJ1-2; D is undetermined. V was shortened by 0 bases and J by 9 bases, with 17 bases between the two germline ends. The length of the CDR3 is 15 residues. Germline V gene sequence: CDR1 MNHEY, CDR2 SVGAGI. This chain's CDR3 is CASSYSVTSPRSYTF. The CDR3 DNA sequence: TGTGCCAGCAGTTACTCGGTGACCTCTCCCCGCAGCTACACCTTC.

The chain has TRBV15 and TRBJ2-5; no clear D gene. The V end lost 1 base, the J end lost 2 bases, and 8 bases lay between the germline ends. CDR1 LNHNV and CDR2 YYDKDF come from the germline V gene (reference sequence). This CDR3 region has 14 residues. The CDR3 DNA reads TGTGCCACCAGCAGAGGCGGAGAACAAGAGACCCAGTACTTC. Amino acid sequence: CATSRGGEQETQYF.

The V call is TRBV7-2, the J call TRBJ1-2; D is ambiguous. Germline values: CDR1 SGHTA, CDR2 FQGNSA. The CDR3 has 15 residues. The germline V and J ends were trimmed by 8 bases and 3 bases, with 19 bases remaining between them. The CDR3 here is CASGRGQVWDYGYTF. CDR3 DNA sequence: TGTGCCAGCGGGCGAGGGCAGGTGTGGGACTATGGCTACACCTTC. Based on the CDR3 plus reference TRBV7-2 and TRBJ1-2, the full variable domain is GAGVSQSPSNKVTEKGKDVELRCDPISGHTALYWYRQSLGQGLEFLIYFQGNSAPDKSGLPSDRFSAERTGGSVSTLTIQRTQQEDSAVYLCASGRGQVWDYGYTFGSGTRLTVV.

This clonotype was seen only a few times. The CDR3 nucleotides are TGTGCCAGTGACAGGGGATCAGGAGGCTACACCTTC. Residues: CASDRGSGGYTF. The V and J genes are TRBV2 and TRBJ1-2, with 8 positions matching TRBD1. Trimming cost V 9 bases and J 8 bases; bases outside gene matches: 8. Germline V gene lookup returns CDR1 SNHLY and CDR2 FYNNEI. There are 12 residues in the CDR3.

V usage is TRBV7-9 and J usage is TRBJ2-7; D ambiguous. Germline-derived CDR1 and CDR2 are SEHNR and FQNEAQ (reference sequence). The CDR3 runs to 12 residues. V gave up 3 bases and J gave up 7 bases, with 10 bases separating them. Here the CDR3 reads CASSFSLEEQYF. Written as DNA, the CDR3 is TGTGCCAGCAGCTTCAGCCTGGAAGAGCAGTACTTC.

This clonotype has more than one count but fewer than ten. V gene TRBV7-2 combines with J gene TRBJ2-5, with 9 bases matching TRBD2. V lost 2 bases to trimming and J lost 4 bases; unmatched junction nucleotides: 14. This CDR3 spans 18 amino acids. From germline, CDR1 is SGHTA and CDR2 FQGNSA. The DNA of the CDR3 is TGTGCCAGCAGCTTATTTCCCCCCACGACTAGCGGCCCAGAGACCCAGTACTTC. Its translation is CASSLFPPTTSGPETQYF.

This clonotype turned up a few times. The genes are TRBV12-3 or TRBV12-4 and TRBJ1-2, with D maybe TRBD1 (5 bases). The CDR3 covers 14 residues. V lost 3 bases to trimming and J lost 3 bases, with 11 bases between them. CDR3 in DNA: TGTGCCAGCAGTTTGAACAGGCTATACTATGGCTACACCTTC. It specifies CASSLNRLYYGYTF.

This clonotype was seen many times. The V gene is TRBV7-2, the J gene TRBJ1-2, with D uncertain. Germline assignment: CDR1 SGHTA and CDR2 FQGNSA. The CDR3 has 13 amino acids. Between the trimmed V and J ends, which lost 5 bases and 8 bases, there was a span of 15 bases. CDR3 amino acids: CASSPRGQLGYTF. DNA for the CDR3: TGTGCCAGCAGCCCCCGAGGGCAGCTCGGCTACACCTTC.

The chain couples TRBV30 to TRBJ1-2, with D uncertain. CDR1 is GTSNPN, CDR2 SVGIG, per germline (reference sequence). The CDR3 has 11 residues. The V end lost 8 bases, the J end lost 1 base, and 8 bases lay between the germline ends. CDR3 sequence (DNA): TGTGCCGGAGGGATTAACTATGGCTACACCTTC. It codes for CAGGINYGYTF.

This clonotype turned up a few times. The chain uses TRBV20-1 and TRBJ2-7, with a tentative D call TRBD2 (6 bases). Germline CDR1 reads DFQATT; CDR2 reads SNEGSKA (reference sequence). Trimming took 0 bases from V and 3 from J, leaving 9 bases between them. CDR3 length: 13 residues. CDR3 region: CSARDPGSYEQYF. The CDR3 DNA sequence: TGCAGTGCTAGAGATCCCGGGAGCTACGAGCAGTACTTC.

The V and J genes are TRBV25-1 and TRBJ2-5; possibly TRBD1 for D (5 bases). The CDR3 totals 15 residues. V gave up 5 bases and J gave up 0 bases, with 13 bases separating them. Germline-derived CDR1 and CDR2 are MGHDK and SYGVNS. CDR3 DNA sequence: TGTGCCAGCAGTCCCCTGACAGCCTACCAAGAGACCCAGTACTTC. The encoded protein is CASSPLTAYQETQYF.

This chain joins TRBV20-1 and TRBJ2-7, with D perhaps matching TRBD2 (6 bases). Germline values: CDR1 DFQATT, CDR2 SNEGSKA (reference sequence). The CDR3 has 14 amino acids. V dropped 0 bases and J dropped 4 bases, with 13 bases sitting between them. CDR3 sequence: CSARDGGALYEQYV. The CDR3 DNA sequence: TGCAGTGCTAGAGATGGCGGGGCCCTATACGAGCAGTACGTC.

This clonotype was seen a handful of times. The V call is TRBV4-3, the J call TRBJ1-4, with 8 bases fitting TRBD1. This CDR3 has 19 amino acids. J was trimmed by 10 bases and V by 0 bases; bases with no gene match: 19. Germline values: CDR1 LGHNA, CDR2 YSLEER. This CDR3 reads CASSQDRLPPGQGLGKLFF. In DNA form, the CDR3 reads TGCGCCAGCAGCCAAGATCGGCTTCCCCCCGGACAGGGCCTAGGAAAACTGTTTTTT.

The V and J genes are TRBV5-1 and TRBJ2-1, with TRBD2 as a possible D gene (6 bases). V was cut by 0 bases and J by 9 bases, with 13 bases left in between. This CDR3 is built from 14 residues. Looked up from germline, CDR1 is SGHRS and CDR2 is YFSETQ. CDR3 sequence: CASSLEGPRGEQFF. The DNA of the CDR3 is TGCGCCAGCAGCTTGGAGGGCCCGCGGGGTGAGCAGTTCTTC.